These T cell receptor beta chains were read from a single sample in a study of blood T cells in healthy people across ages. One entry per CDR3 protein, called by TCRdb with MiXCR from the 5' RACE reads. The table lists approximately 800,000 distinct CDR3 sequences, around 25% of them singletons. The same data also went into a second study, on T cells of mothers and their children.

The sequencing input was blood. These receptor sequences come from a boy aged 5-17 years in good health. The CDR3 runs from the conserved cysteine through the conserved F or W. The order of the fields is J gene, D gene, clone size, V gene, CDR3 DNA, CDR3 protein. A D gene is named only where the DNA matches it firmly. The listing skips clone size in some rows; elsewhere it reads once, few, many or a size class.

j_gene: TRBJ2-4; d_gene: TRBD1; abundance: many; v_gene: TRBV5-1; CDR3nt: TGCGCCAGCAGCTTGGACAGGGGCAACATTCAGTACTTC; CDR3aa: CASSLDRGNIQYF
j_gene: TRBJ2-7; d_gene: TRBD1; abundance: NA; v_gene: TRBV3-1; CDR3nt: TGTGCCAGCAGCCAGGCAGGGACAGGGATTAAGACCTACGAGCAGTACTTC; CDR3aa: CASSQAGTGIKTYEQYF
j_gene: TRBJ2-7; d_gene: NA; abundance: few; v_gene: TRBV27; CDR3nt: TGTGCCAGCAGTTTATCCAGGCTTAACGAGCAGTACTTC; CDR3aa: CASSLSRLNEQYF
j_gene: TRBJ1-6; d_gene: NA; abundance: NA; v_gene: TRBV12-3/TRBV12-4; CDR3nt: TGTGCCAGCAGTTTAAGGGCCAGGGAATCACCCCTCCACTTT; CDR3aa: CASSLRARESPLHF
j_gene: TRBJ1-4; d_gene: NA; abundance: few; v_gene: TRBV7-9; CDR3nt: TGTGCCAGCAGCTCAGGAAAAGGAACTAATGAAAAACTGTTTTTT; CDR3aa: CASSSGKGTNEKLFF
j_gene: TRBJ2-5; d_gene: NA; abundance: few; v_gene: TRBV27; CDR3nt: TGTGCCAGCAGTCAGCCGGGACCCAAAGAGACCCAGTACTTC; CDR3aa: CASSQPGPKETQYF
j_gene: TRBJ2-3; d_gene: NA; abundance: NA; v_gene: TRBV4-3; CDR3nt: TGCGCCAGCAGCCAAGATGACGGGGATACGCAGTATTTT; CDR3aa: CASSQDDGDTQYF
j_gene: TRBJ1-2; d_gene: NA; abundance: few; v_gene: TRBV10-3; CDR3nt: TGTGCCATCAGTGCCGCAGAGTATGGCTACACCTTC; CDR3aa: CAISAAEYGYTF
j_gene: TRBJ2-1; d_gene: NA; abundance: few; v_gene: TRBV4-1; CDR3nt: TGCGCCAGCAGCCAAGGGCTTAATAACAATGAGCAGTTCTTC; CDR3aa: CASSQGLNNNEQFF
j_gene: TRBJ2-7; d_gene: NA; abundance: few; v_gene: TRBV29-1; CDR3nt: TGCAGCGTTGAAGAACTTGCTGAGCAGTACTTC; CDR3aa: CSVEELAEQYF
j_gene: TRBJ2-7; d_gene: NA; abundance: few; v_gene: TRBV28; CDR3nt: TGTGCCAGCAGTTTTCCAGGACCAGCCTACGAGCAGTACTTC; CDR3aa: CASSFPGPAYEQYF
j_gene: TRBJ2-3; d_gene: NA; abundance: few; v_gene: TRBV4-3; CDR3nt: TGCGCCAGCAGCCAAGAACCAGCGGGTCCAGATACGCAGTATTTT; CDR3aa: CASSQEPAGPDTQYF
j_gene: TRBJ2-7; d_gene: NA; abundance: many; v_gene: TRBV7-2; CDR3nt: TGTGCCAGCAGCTCCCAACCGGGGAAGACCTACGAGCAGTACTTC; CDR3aa: CASSSQPGKTYEQYF
j_gene: TRBJ1-1; d_gene: TRBD1; abundance: few; v_gene: TRBV6-5; CDR3nt: TGTGCCAGCAGTTACTCGCAGGGGGCCTACATGAACACTGAAGCTTTCTTT; CDR3aa: CASSYSQGAYMNTEAFF
j_gene: TRBJ1-5; d_gene: NA; abundance: NA; v_gene: TRBV29-1; CDR3nt: TGCAGCGTTGATTATGGCAGGAGGAGCAATCAGCCCCAGCATTTT; CDR3aa: CSVDYGRRSNQPQHF
j_gene: TRBJ2-5; d_gene: TRBD1; abundance: many; v_gene: TRBV5-1; CDR3nt: TGCGCCAGCAGCCCGGGGACAGGAGTCCAAGAGACCCAGTACTTC; CDR3aa: CASSPGTGVQETQYF
j_gene: TRBJ2-3; d_gene: TRBD2; abundance: NA; v_gene: TRBV12-3/TRBV12-4; CDR3nt: TGTGCCAGCAGTCCTCGACTCGCGGGGGGGGGAGATACGCAGTATTTT; CDR3aa: CASSPRLAGGGDTQYF
j_gene: TRBJ1-1; d_gene: NA; abundance: few; v_gene: TRBV6-1; CDR3nt: TGTGCCAGCAGTGGGACAGATTCGGCTGAAGCTTTCTTT; CDR3aa: CASSGTDSAEAFF
j_gene: TRBJ2-1; d_gene: NA; abundance: NA; v_gene: TRBV29-1; CDR3nt: TGCAGCGCCTATGGGGGTAATGAGCAGTTCTTC; CDR3aa: CSAYGGNEQFF
j_gene: TRBJ2-7; d_gene: NA; abundance: NA; v_gene: TRBV29-1; CDR3nt: TGCAGCGTTGTCCGAGGGAATTCGAACGAGCAGTACTTC; CDR3aa: CSVVRGNSNEQYF
j_gene: TRBJ2-7; d_gene: NA; abundance: NA; v_gene: TRBV10-3; CDR3nt: TGTGCCATCAGTGATAGCCCGGGGACACAAGACTCCTACGAGCAGTACTTC; CDR3aa: CAISDSPGTQDSYEQYF
j_gene: TRBJ2-7; d_gene: TRBD1; abundance: NA; v_gene: TRBV7-9; CDR3nt: TGTGCCAGCACCGCGATGGGACAGACTTACGAGCAGTACTTC; CDR3aa: CASTAMGQTYEQYF
j_gene: TRBJ1-1; d_gene: NA; abundance: few; v_gene: TRBV7-9; CDR3nt: TGTGCCAGCAGCCCTCCGGGGGGAACTGAAGCTTTCTTT; CDR3aa: CASSPPGGTEAFF
j_gene: TRBJ2-7; d_gene: TRBD1; abundance: NA; v_gene: TRBV2; CDR3nt: TGTGCCAGCAGAGGGACAGGGAACTACGAGCAGTACTTC; CDR3aa: CASRGTGNYEQYF
j_gene: TRBJ1-1; d_gene: NA; abundance: many; v_gene: TRBV7-9; CDR3nt: TGTGCCAGCAGCTCACCCTCCGACACTGAAGCTTTCTTT; CDR3aa: CASSSPSDTEAFF
j_gene: TRBJ2-7; d_gene: TRBD2; abundance: few; v_gene: TRBV6-1; CDR3nt: TGTGCCAGCAGTGAAATGGCTAGCGGGAGCTTCTCCTACGAGCAGTACTTC; CDR3aa: CASSEMASGSFSYEQYF
j_gene: TRBJ2-6; d_gene: NA; abundance: many; v_gene: TRBV24-1; CDR3nt: TGTGCCACCAGTGGAACGGGGACTGGGGCCAACGTCCTGACTTTC; CDR3aa: CATSGTGTGANVLTF
j_gene: TRBJ2-1; d_gene: TRBD2; abundance: NA; v_gene: TRBV29-1; CDR3nt: TGCAGCGTTGAATCGTCGGGAGGCCTCTCCTACAATGAGCAGTTCTTC; CDR3aa: CSVESSGGLSYNEQFF
j_gene: TRBJ2-1; d_gene: NA; abundance: NA; v_gene: TRBV9; CDR3nt: TGTGCCAGCGGCGTAGCGGACAATGAGCAGTTCTTC; CDR3aa: CASGVADNEQFF
j_gene: TRBJ1-4; d_gene: NA; abundance: few; v_gene: TRBV5-1; CDR3nt: TGCGCCAGCAGCTTGGGGGACCGCCCTAATGAAAAACTGTTTTTT; CDR3aa: CASSLGDRPNEKLFF
j_gene: TRBJ2-5; d_gene: NA; abundance: few; v_gene: TRBV20-1; CDR3nt: TGCAGTGCTAGCCTGGCGGCGTCCAACGAGCAGTGCTTC; CDR3aa: CSASLAASNEQCF
j_gene: TRBJ2-3; d_gene: TRBD1; abundance: NA; v_gene: TRBV7-9; CDR3nt: TGTGCCAGCCAAGGGACAGGGACGGATACGCAGTATTTT; CDR3aa: CASQGTGTDTQYF
j_gene: TRBJ2-7; d_gene: NA; abundance: NA; v_gene: TRBV29-1; CDR3nt: TGCAGCGTTGCGGATGGACGGGGGCTCCCCTACGAGCAGTACTTC; CDR3aa: CSVADGRGLPYEQYF
j_gene: TRBJ2-1; d_gene: TRBD2; abundance: few; v_gene: TRBV19; CDR3nt: TGTGCCAGTACCTCACTAGCGGGGGGGTCCAATGAGCAGTTCTTC; CDR3aa: CASTSLAGGSNEQFF
j_gene: TRBJ2-2; d_gene: NA; abundance: few; v_gene: TRBV28; CDR3nt: TGTGCCATTTTAGGGGTCACCGGGGAGCTGTTTTTT; CDR3aa: CAILGVTGELFF
j_gene: TRBJ2-7; d_gene: TRBD1; abundance: few; v_gene: TRBV24-1; CDR3nt: TGTGCCACCAGTGAGGCGGGACAGGGCGACGAGCAGTACTTC; CDR3aa: CATSEAGQGDEQYF
j_gene: TRBJ2-1; d_gene: TRBD2; abundance: NA; v_gene: TRBV3-1; CDR3nt: TGTGCCAGCAGCCCCCGGGAGGGCCGGGGTGAGCAGTTCTTC; CDR3aa: CASSPREGRGEQFF
j_gene: TRBJ2-7; d_gene: NA; abundance: NA; v_gene: TRBV28; CDR3nt: TGTGCCAGCAGTTTAGGAGAAAAGCAGTACTTC; CDR3aa: CASSLGEKQYF
j_gene: TRBJ1-5; d_gene: NA; abundance: few; v_gene: TRBV7-2; CDR3nt: TGTGCCAGCAGCTTAGCGCGCGGCACGCTGGGGCCCCAGCATTTT; CDR3aa: CASSLARGTLGPQHF
j_gene: TRBJ2-7; d_gene: NA; abundance: many; v_gene: TRBV27; CDR3nt: TGTGCCAGCAGTTTAGATCTTTACGAGCAGTACTTC; CDR3aa: CASSLDLYEQYF
j_gene: TRBJ2-5; d_gene: TRBD1; abundance: few; v_gene: TRBV5-1; CDR3nt: TGCGCCAGCAGCTTGGTGTCCGGACAGGGGTGGGAGACCCAGTACTTC; CDR3aa: CASSLVSGQGWETQYF
j_gene: TRBJ1-3; d_gene: NA; abundance: NA; v_gene: TRBV7-2; CDR3nt: TGTGCCAGCGCACAACCAAACTTCGCTGGAAACACCATATATTTT; CDR3aa: CASAQPNFAGNTIYF
j_gene: TRBJ2-1; d_gene: NA; abundance: NA; v_gene: TRBV5-4; CDR3nt: TGTACCGACCGAGGTGGCTACAATGAGCAGTTCTTC; CDR3aa: CTDRGGYNEQFF
j_gene: TRBJ1-1; d_gene: NA; abundance: NA; v_gene: TRBV28; CDR3nt: TGTGCCAGCAGTTTATGGGGGTCGGGGGACACTGAAGCTTTCTTT; CDR3aa: CASSLWGSGDTEAFF
j_gene: TRBJ1-6; d_gene: NA; abundance: NA; v_gene: TRBV6-5; CDR3nt: TGTGCCAGCAGTTACTGGGGTGATAATTCACCCCTCCACTTT; CDR3aa: CASSYWGDNSPLHF
j_gene: TRBJ1-1; d_gene: NA; abundance: few; v_gene: TRBV7-9; CDR3nt: TGTGCCAGCAGCGCCCGGACAGAGAACACTGAAGCTTTCTTT; CDR3aa: CASSARTENTEAFF
j_gene: TRBJ2-6; d_gene: TRBD2; abundance: few; v_gene: TRBV12-3/TRBV12-4; CDR3nt: TGTGCCAGCACCCTGTTTTTGCGGGGGATGGCCTCTGGGGCCAACGTCCTGACTTTC; CDR3aa: CASTLFLRGMASGANVLTF
j_gene: TRBJ1-4; d_gene: TRBD1; abundance: NA; v_gene: TRBV7-9; CDR3nt: TGTGCCAGCAGCCTGGACAGGGGGCAGGATGAAAAACTGTTTTTT; CDR3aa: CASSLDRGQDEKLFF